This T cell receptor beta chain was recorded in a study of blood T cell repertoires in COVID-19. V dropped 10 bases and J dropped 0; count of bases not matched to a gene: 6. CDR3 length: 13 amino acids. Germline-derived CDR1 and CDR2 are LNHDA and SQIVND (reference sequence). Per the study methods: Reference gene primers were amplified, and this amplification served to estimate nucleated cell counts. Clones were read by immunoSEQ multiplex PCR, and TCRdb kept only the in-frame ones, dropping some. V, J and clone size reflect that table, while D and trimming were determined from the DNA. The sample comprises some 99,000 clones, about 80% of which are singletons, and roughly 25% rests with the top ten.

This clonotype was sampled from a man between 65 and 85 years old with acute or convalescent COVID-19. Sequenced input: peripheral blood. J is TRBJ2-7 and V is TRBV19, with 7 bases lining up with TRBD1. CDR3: CATHDRDSYEQYF. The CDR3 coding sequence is TGTGCCACGCACGACAGGGACTCCTACGAGCAGTACTTC. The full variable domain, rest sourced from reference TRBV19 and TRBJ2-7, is DGGITQSPKYLFRKEGQNVTLSCEQNLNHDAMYWYRQDPGQGLRLIYYSQIVNDFQKGDIAEGYSVSREKKESFPLTVTSAQKNPTAFYLCATHDRDSYEQYFGPGTRLTVT.